The sequence of this T cell receptor beta chain was determined in a study of Graves' ophthalmopathy and Graves' hyperthyroidism. Study in general: At initial diagnosis, peripheral blood was obtained, and this preceded any treatment.

Using RNA transcripts, the TCR beta CDR3 regions were amplified. HTBI primers were employed in first-round RT-PCR, then a second-round multiplex PCR followed. In TCRdb, the multiplex PCR reads were re-called with MiXCR into one record per CDR3 protein. The sample includes under 350,000 distinct CDR3 sequences, about 17% of them seen just once. The authors used Ficoll-Paque density gradient centrifugation to separate PBMCs. The input was roughly 10 ml of fresh peripheral blood. This clonotype was seen many times. V lost 3 bases to trimming and J lost 1 base, with 12 bases between them. The CDR3 runs to 14 residues. From germline, CDR1 is DFQATT and CDR2 SNEGSKA (reference sequence).

This TCR came from an adult man with Graves' ophthalmopathy. V usage is TRBV20-1 and J usage is TRBJ1-1; the D is unclear. The sample taken for sequencing was peripheral blood. In DNA form, the CDR3 reads TGCAGTGCTAGTGGGCTCCTGGGGAACACTGAAGCTTTCTTT. This sequence encodes CSASGLLGNTEAFF.